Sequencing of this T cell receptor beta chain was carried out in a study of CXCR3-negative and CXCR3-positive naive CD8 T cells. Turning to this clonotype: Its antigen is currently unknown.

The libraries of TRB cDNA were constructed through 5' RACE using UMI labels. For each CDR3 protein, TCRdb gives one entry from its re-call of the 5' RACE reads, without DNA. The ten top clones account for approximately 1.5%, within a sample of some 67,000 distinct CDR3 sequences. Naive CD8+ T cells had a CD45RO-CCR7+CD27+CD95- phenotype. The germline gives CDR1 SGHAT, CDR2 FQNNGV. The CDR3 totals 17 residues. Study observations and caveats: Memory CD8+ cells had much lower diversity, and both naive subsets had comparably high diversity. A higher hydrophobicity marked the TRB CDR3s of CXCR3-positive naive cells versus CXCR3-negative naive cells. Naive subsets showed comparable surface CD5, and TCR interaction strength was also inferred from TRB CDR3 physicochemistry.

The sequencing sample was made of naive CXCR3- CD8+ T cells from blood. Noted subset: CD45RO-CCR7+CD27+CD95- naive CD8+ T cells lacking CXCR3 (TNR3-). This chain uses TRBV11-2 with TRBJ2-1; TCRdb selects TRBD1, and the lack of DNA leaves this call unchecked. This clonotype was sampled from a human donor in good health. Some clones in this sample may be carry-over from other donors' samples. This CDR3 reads CASSLGGGGQENNEQFF.